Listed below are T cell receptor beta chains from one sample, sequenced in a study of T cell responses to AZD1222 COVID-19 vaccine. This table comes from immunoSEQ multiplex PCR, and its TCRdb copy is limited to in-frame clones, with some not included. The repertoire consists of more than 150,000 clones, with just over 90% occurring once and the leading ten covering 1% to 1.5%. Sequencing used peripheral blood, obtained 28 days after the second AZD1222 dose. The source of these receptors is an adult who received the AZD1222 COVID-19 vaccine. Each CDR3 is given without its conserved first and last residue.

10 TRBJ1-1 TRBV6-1 ASSPPTREAF
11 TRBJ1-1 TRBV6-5 ASKIQPNTEAF
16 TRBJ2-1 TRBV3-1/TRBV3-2 ASSQAGGKTGYYNEQF
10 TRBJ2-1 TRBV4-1 ASSPQGEEQF
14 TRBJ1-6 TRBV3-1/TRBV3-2 ASSQALDRGGSPLH
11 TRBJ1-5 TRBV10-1 ASSAGGDQPQH
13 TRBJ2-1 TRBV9 ASSPTGTSGDEQF
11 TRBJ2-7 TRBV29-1 SVVGGRTYEQY
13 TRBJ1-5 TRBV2 ASRGGYYSNQPQH
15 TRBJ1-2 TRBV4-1 ASSQDPGHLLGYGYT
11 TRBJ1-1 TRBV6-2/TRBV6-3 ASSCGCVTEAF
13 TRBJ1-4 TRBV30 AWSKGSQANEKLF
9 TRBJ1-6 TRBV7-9 ASTGGIPLH
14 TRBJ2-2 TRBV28 ASSLPGGTPPGELF
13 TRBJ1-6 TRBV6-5 ASSYSGGKNSPLH
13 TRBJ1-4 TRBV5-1 ASSYDRAANEKLF
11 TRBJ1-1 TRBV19 ASSSGPSTEAF
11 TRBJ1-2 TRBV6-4 AREDRGKDGYT
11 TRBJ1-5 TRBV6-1 ASSERDAQPQH
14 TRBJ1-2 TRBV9 ASTPAEGIWDYGYT
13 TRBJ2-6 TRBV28 ASSFAGSGANVLT
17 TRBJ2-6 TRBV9 ASSTPEAGTVAGANVLT
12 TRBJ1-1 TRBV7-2 ASSLVGGVGEAF
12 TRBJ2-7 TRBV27 ASSSRPLTYEQY
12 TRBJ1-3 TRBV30 AWARAQGWNTIY
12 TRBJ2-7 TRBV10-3 AISERDTSYEQY
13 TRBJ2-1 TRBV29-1 SVRDGGSGVNEQF
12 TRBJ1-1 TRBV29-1 SGQAGVKNTEAF